The clone carrying this T cell receptor beta chain occurred a few times. The data were obtained in a study of T cells in Graves' hyperthyroidism and ophthalmopathy. Researchers took RNA transcripts and amplified the TCR beta CDR3 regions from them. First-round RT-PCR with HTBI primers amplified the TCR CDR3 region. TCRdb re-called the multiplex PCR reads with MiXCR, one entry per CDR3 protein. The repertoire holds approximately 410,000 distinct CDR3 sequences, about 15% seen once, with approximately 13% in the top ten. The CDR3 is 11 residues long. V was trimmed by 5 bases and J by 8 bases, leaving 7 bases between them. Germline-derived CDR1 and CDR2 are MNHNS and SASEGT.

The chain links TRBV6-1 to TRBJ2-1, with D unresolved. The sequencing input was blood. This clonotype was obtained from a man aged 18 to 30 with Graves' ophthalmopathy. This CDR3 reads CASSYAHEQFF. The CDR3 DNA is TGTGCCAGCAGTTATGCCCATGAGCAGTTCTTC.